These 9 T cell receptor beta chains were sequenced from one sample in a study of T cell clonality in common variable immunodeficiency. Findings and caveats of the study: Reportedly, TCR beta sequences from common variable immunodeficiency showed fewer deletions and N-nucleotide insertions.

Produced via immunoSEQ multiplex PCR; TCRdb's table is partial and in-frame only. The sample is made up of about 16,000 clones, none counted only once. What these receptors recognize is not known. Input material: peripheral blood mononuclear cells. The receptors here all came from a human donor with common variable immunodeficiency.

As concerns this clone: The DNA ends 3 residues before the CDR3 does, and the rest of the CDR3 is filled in from the germline J gene. The genes are TRBV7-8 and TRBJ1-5, with D unresolved. The CDR3 covers 15 residues. Trimming left V 5 bases short and J 0 bases short, with 11 bases between. The germline CDR1 and CDR2 sequences are SGHVS and FQNEAQ. The DNA read from the CDR3 is TGTGCCAGCAGCGAACAGCTGTATAGCAATCAGCCC. As protein: CASSEQLYSNQP. The complete CDR3 reads CASSEQLYSNQPQHF. Full variable domain (missing parts from reference TRBV7-8 and TRBJ1-5): GAGVSQSPRYKVAKRGQDVALRCDPISGHVSLFWYQQALGQGPEFLTYFQNEAQLDKSGLPSDRFFAERPEGSVSTLKIQRTQQEDSAVYLCASSEQLYSNQPQHFGDGTRLSIL.

This clone was counted a few times. The observed sequence ends 3 residues before the CDR3 terminus, with the missing tail filled in from the germline J gene. The chain uses TRBV2 and TRBJ1-5, with D tentatively TRBD1 (6 bases). V was trimmed by 6 bases and J by 5 bases, leaving 14 bases between them. CDR3 length: 14 amino acids. The germline gives CDR1 SNHLY, CDR2 FYNNEI. The CDR3 here is CASSQLQGYQPQHF. The CDR3 bases that were read are TGTGCCAGCAGCCAATTGCAGGGGTATCAGCCC.

In its sample, this clone was seen a few times. The missing CDR3 end, 3 residues past where the read stops, is filled in from the germline J gene. This chain links TRBV6-1 with TRBJ1-5; unclear D gene. The V gene lost 0 bases and the J gene lost 0 bases, with 18 bases spanning the gap. CDR1 is MNHNS, CDR2 SASEGT, per germline. There are 19 residues in the CDR3. The covered CDR3 bases are TGTGCCAGCAGTGAAGCCGACTACCACTTGGGCTATAGCAATCAGCCC. The encoded protein is CASSEADYHLGYSNQP. The whole CDR3 protein is CASSEADYHLGYSNQPQHF.

The table lists this clone with a few counts. The CDR3 end is not reached by the read, which stops 3 residues before it; the germline J gene fills it in. The chain uses TRBV18 and TRBJ2-7; D possibly corresponds to TRBD1 (7 bases). The CDR3 is 16 residues long. Trimming removed 4 bases at V and 2 bases at J, with 18 bases between. Per germline, CDR1 KGHSH and CDR2 LQKENI. The covered CDR3 bases are TGTGCCAGCTCACTAGACAGGGCGGCGGGGCCCTACGAG. Amino acids: CASSLDRAAGPYE. The full-length CDR3 reads as CASSLDRAAGPYEQYF.

There are many counts of this clone. The read comes to an end 3 residues before the CDR3 does, leaving the germline J gene to fill in the end. The V gene is TRBV29-1, the J gene TRBJ2-3; TRBD1 is a possible D gene (6 bases). Germline CDR1 and CDR2: SQVTM and ANQGSEA. The CDR3 runs 17 residues. V lost 6 bases and J 0 bases, leaving 22 bases between the germline ends. The sequenced CDR3 bases are TGCAGCGTGATGGACAGACTTACTACCTATAGCACAGATACG. Its translation is CSVMDRLTTYSTDT. The whole CDR3 is CSVMDRLTTYSTDTQYF.

The sample holds many counts of this clone. The CDR3 end is not reached by the read, which stops 3 residues before it; the germline J gene fills it in. The rearrangement links TRBV10-3 to TRBJ1-2; maybe TRBD1 (5 bases). Looked up from germline, CDR1 is ENHRY and CDR2 is SYGVKD. This CDR3 spans 14 amino acids. V was cut by 4 bases and J by 7 bases, with 16 bases left in between. The CDR3 sequence: CAISAGIMDAGYTF. The sequenced CDR3 bases are TGTGCCATCAGTGCAGGGATTATGGATGCTGGC.

For this clone: The observed sequence ends 3 residues before the CDR3 terminus, with the missing tail filled in from the germline J gene. The gene calls are TRBV7-2 and TRBJ1-4; TRBD1 agrees at 8 bases. Germline CDR1 reads SGHTA; CDR2 reads FQGNSA. The CDR3 runs to 14 residues. With 7 bases clipped from V and 8 bases from J, the junction kept 9 bases outside the gene matches. The covered CDR3 bases are TGTGCCAGCACCTATCAGGGGGCTGGAGAAAAA. Residues: CASTYQGAGEK. The whole CDR3 sequence is CASTYQGAGEKLFF.

This clone has more than one count but fewer than ten. The read stops 3 residues short of the end of the CDR3; the missing end is completed from the germline J gene. The rearrangement joins TRBV7-2 to TRBJ2-7; a weak D match, TRBD2 (6 bases). Between the trimmed V and J ends, which lost 3 bases and 3 bases, there was a span of 15 bases. The CDR3 consists of 15 residues. Per the germline V gene, CDR1 is SGHTA and CDR2 is FQGNSA. CDR3 protein: CASSFSPGGNYEQYF. Partial CDR3 DNA: TGTGCCAGCAGCTTTAGTCCCGGCGGGAACTACGAG.

For this clone: With the read ending 3 residues before the CDR3 end, the germline J gene is used to fill in that end. This chain connects TRBV6-2 or TRBV6-3 to TRBJ2-5; 10 nucleotides match TRBD2. Germline V gene data show CDR1 as MNHEY and CDR2 as SVGEGT. The CDR3 totals 14 residues. The V segment lost 8 bases and the J segment 1 base; nucleotides outside the gene matches: 4. The CDR3 spells CASWTSGTQETQYF. CDR3 DNA (partial): TGTGCCAGCTGGACTAGCGGCACCCAAGAGACC.